Included here is one T cell receptor beta chain sequence, with context. This entry belongs to a study of blood T cell repertoires in COVID-19. Across the study: Samples of COVID-19 (acute and convalescent) were obtained from the United States, Italy and Spain. PBMCs, B-cell-depleted T cells, or T cells were the source of the cDNA or gDNA that made up the material.

Per germline, CDR1 SGHTA and CDR2 FQGTGA. The ends lost 4 bases at V and 4 bases at J; junction bases unmatched: 4. There are 14 residues in the CDR3. Original processing methods: Amplification of reference gene primers was used by the study to estimate nucleated cell counts. The method was immunoSEQ multiplex PCR; TCRdb's version includes in-frame clones alone and lacks a portion of them. Clone size and V and J calls were adopted from that table, with D and trimming inferred from the DNA. This table has roughly 260,000 clones, approximately 91% appearing once. The chain is built from TRBV7-3 and TRBJ2-3; 8 nucleotides match TRBD2. This clonotype was obtained from a woman aged 40 to 50 who had recovered from COVID-19. Input material: peripheral blood. CDR3 loop: CASSSGLAPDTQYF. As DNA, the CDR3 is TGTGCCAGCAGCTCTGGACTAGCCCCAGATACGCAGTATTTT.